These 32 T cell receptor beta chains were all obtained from the same sample, sequenced in a study of radiotherapy plus CTLA-4 blockade in lung cancer. The assay was immunoSEQ multiplex PCR, and TCRdb's table has in-frame clones only and misses some. The sample shows about 59,000 clones, about 70% of them seen only once. The starting material was peripheral blood, obtained from a patient treated with radiotherapy plus ipilimumab. Receptor source: a human donor with non-small cell lung cancer whose response to radiotherapy plus ipilimumab could not be evaluated.

In the case of this clone: This specimen includes other DNA sequences encoding the same CDR3. The rearrangement uses TRBV19 and TRBJ2-5; 8 nucleotides agree with TRBD1. J gave up 4 bases and V 3 bases, and 7 bases lay outside the gene matches. The V gene's germline CDR1 is LNHDA and CDR2 SQIVND (reference sequence). This CDR3 region has 15 residues. CDR3 sequence: CASSIGRGRGETQYF. DNA for the CDR3: TGTGCCAGTAGTATTGGCAGGGGGCGCGGAGAGACCCAGTACTTC.

The rearrangement joins TRBV7-6 to TRBJ2-1; 11 positions match TRBD2. CDR3 size: 15 residues. In germline, CDR1 is SGHVS, CDR2 FNYEAQ. The V gene end was trimmed by 2 bases and the J gene end by 6 bases; junction bases not matched to a gene: 3. CDR3 coding DNA: TGTGCCAGCAGCTTAACTAGCGGGAGAGGCAATGAGCAGTTCTTC. It encodes CASSLTSGRGNEQFF. The full variable domain, in which reference TRBV7-6 and TRBJ2-1 provide the parts outside the CDR3, is GAGVSQSPRYKVTKRGQDVALRCDPISGHVSLYWYRQALGQGPEFLTYFNYEAQQDKSGLPNDRFSAERPEGSISTLTIQRTEQRDSAMYRCASSLTSGRGNEQFFGPGTRLTVL.

Concerning this clone itself: Germline and junction disagree at one end, which may indicate a read error. The same CDR3 is also encoded by other DNA sequences in this sample. The chain links TRBV10-2 to TRBJ2-7; a weak D match, TRBD1 (5 bases). The germline CDR1 and CDR2 sequences are WSHSY and SAAADI. This CDR3 has 16 amino acids. The CDR3 loop is CASSESGRAPTYEQYF. In DNA form, the CDR3 reads TGCGCCAGCAGTGAGTCGGGCAGGGCGCCCACTTACGAGCAGTACTTT.

J is TRBJ2-7 and V is TRBV4-2; 8 bases are a match to TRBD2. The CDR3 contains 15 residues. Germline V gives CDR1 LGHNA, CDR2 YNFKEQ. The V segment lost 0 bases and the J segment 0 bases; nucleotides outside the gene matches: 1. This chain's CDR3 is CASSQESGGSYEQYF. The CDR3 region has the DNA TGTGCCAGCAGCCAAGAAAGCGGGGGCTCCTACGAGCAGTACTTC.

J is TRBJ1-2 and V is TRBV27, with D unclear. The CDR3 has 13 residues. Per the germline V gene, CDR1 is MNHEY and CDR2 is SMNVEV (reference sequence). V was clipped by 2 bases and J by 0 bases, with 4 bases between them. The CDR3 DNA follows: TGTGCCAGCAGTTTAAACTCTAACTATGGCTACACCTTC. Translation gives CASSLNSNYGYTF.

The CDR3: CASSLPQGLYGYTF. The CDR3 DNA reads TGTGCCAGCAGCTTACCTCAGGGGCTCTATGGCTACACCTTC. This rearrangement joins TRBV7-8 to TRBJ1-2, with D possibly matching TRBD1 (6 bases). The CDR3 runs 14 residues. Trimming left V 2 bases short and J 4 bases short, with 11 bases between. Germline-derived CDR1 and CDR2 are SGHVS and FQNEAQ.

The chain carries TRBV27 and TRBJ2-5; D is perhaps TRBD2 (6 bases). The CDR3 sequence is 17 residues long. The germline V gene encodes CDR1 MNHEY and CDR2 SMNVEV (reference sequence). The V and J ends lost 6 bases and 0 bases respectively, with 20 bases between them. The CDR3 DNA follows: TGTGCCAGCAGCCTTACCCCTCCGGACTACCACCAAGAGACCCAGTACTTC. Amino acid sequence: CASSLTPPDYHQETQYF.

The chain couples TRBV10-3 to TRBJ2-1; D unresolved. The length of the CDR3 is 12 residues. The V and J ends lost 5 bases and 7 bases respectively, with 9 bases between them. Germline values: CDR1 ENHRY, CDR2 SYGVKD. The CDR3 spells CAISPLENEQFF. The CDR3 DNA follows: TGTGCCATCAGTCCTCTAGAAAATGAGCAGTTCTTC.

J is TRBJ2-2 and V is TRBV9; tentatively, D is TRBD1 (5 bases). The V end lost 1 base, the J end lost 0 bases, and 7 bases lay between the germline ends. This CDR3 has 15 residues. Germline V gene lookup returns CDR1 SGDLS and CDR2 YYNGEE. CDR3 region: CASSVMTANTGELFF. The CDR3 nucleotides are TGTGCCAGCAGCGTAATGACAGCGAACACCGGGGAGCTGTTTTTT.

The chain employs TRBV7-9 and TRBJ2-7, with D possibly being TRBD1 (6 bases). The V and J ends lost 7 bases and 0 bases respectively, with 10 bases between them. Germline V gene data show CDR1 as SEHNR and CDR2 as FQNEAQ (reference sequence). The CDR3 has 13 residues. The CDR3 sequence is CASIRTASYEQYF. As DNA, the CDR3 is TGTGCCAGCATCAGGACAGCCTCCTACGAGCAGTACTTC.

The rearrangement uses TRBV6-6 and TRBJ2-7, with 8 positions matching TRBD1. The V gene's germline CDR1 is MNHNY and CDR2 SVGAGI (reference sequence). V shed 11 bases and J 2 bases; nucleotides not matched to a gene: 11. The CDR3 contains 14 residues. The DNA for the CDR3 is TGTGCCGGTGGCTCGACAGGGGCCACCTACGAGCAGTACTTC. It translates to CAGGSTGATYEQYF.

The chain links TRBV6-5 to TRBJ2-7; D is perhaps TRBD1 (6 bases). The CDR3 runs 13 residues. Trimming pared 7 bases from V and 4 bases from J, leaving 14 bases between. Germline CDR1 is MNHEY and CDR2 is SVGAGI. The CDR3 sequence: CASTNLGQYEQYF. CDR3 DNA sequence: TGTGCCAGCACCAATCTGGGACAATACGAGCAGTACTTC.

This sequence joins TRBV30 and TRBJ2-7, with TRBD1 matching 10 bases. V trimming: 0 bases; J trimming: 6 bases; junction bases outside the gene matches: 8. Per the germline V gene, CDR1 is GTSNPN and CDR2 is SVGIG (reference sequence). The CDR3 is 15 residues long. This CDR3 reads CAWSVLGTGVAEQYF. CDR3 nucleotide sequence: TGTGCCTGGAGTGTACTAGGGACAGGGGTTGCCGAGCAGTACTTC.

This chain connects TRBV10-3 to TRBJ1-1; TRBD1 agrees at 9 bases. The CDR3 runs to 15 residues. Germline V CDR1 and CDR2: ENHRY, SYGVKD. Trimming at V came to 4 bases and at J to 1 base, leaving 4 bases not matched to a gene. This CDR3 is CAISVGQGRNTEAFF. As DNA, the CDR3 is TGTGCCATCAGTGTTGGACAGGGGAGGAACACTGAAGCTTTCTTT.

V usage is TRBV19 and J usage is TRBJ1-2; weak D call: TRBD1 (5 bases). V dropped 4 bases and J dropped 2 bases, with 17 bases sitting between them. Germline lookup yields CDR1 LNHDA and CDR2 SQIVND (reference sequence). The CDR3 covers 16 residues. The CDR3 region has the DNA TGTGCCAGTAGTAAGTCCGCTGGGGCAACCAACTATGGCTACACCTTC. Translating gives CASSKSAGATNYGYTF.

This chain connects TRBV5-4 to TRBJ1-2; D remains unclear. Germline V gene lookup returns CDR1 SGHNT and CDR2 YYREEE (reference sequence). Trimming shortened V by 0 bases and J by 1 base, and 4 bases separated the two germline ends. The CDR3 spans 13 residues. In nucleotides, the CDR3 is TGTGCCAGCAGCTTGGACAGTAACTATGGCTACACCTTC. Amino acid sequence: CASSLDSNYGYTF.

The V gene is TRBV11-3, the J gene TRBJ1-1, with TRBD1 as a possible D gene (5 bases). V dropped 1 base and J dropped 1 base, with 19 bases sitting between them. In germline, CDR1 is SGHNT, CDR2 YENEEA. This CDR3 is built from 18 residues. The CDR3 coding sequence is TGTGCCAGCAGCTTAGTAGAGGCCCGGCAGGGATCGAACACTGAAGCTTTCTTT. It translates to CASSLVEARQGSNTEAFF.

The V and J genes are TRBV5-3 and TRBJ2-7, with TRBD2 matching 10 bases. TRBV5-3 is filed as an ORF, its function uncertain. The CDR3 consists of 17 residues. The V and J ends lost 8 bases and 6 bases, in that order; junction bases with no gene match: 20. This CDR3 is CASAPVVGLAARGEQYF. Written as DNA, the CDR3 is TGTGCCAGCGCCCCGGTCGTTGGACTAGCGGCACGGGGCGAGCAGTACTTC.

V usage is TRBV2 and J usage is TRBJ2-7; 9 bases align to TRBD2. Trimming removed 6 bases from V and 6 bases from J; junction bases left unmatched: 9. Per the germline V gene, CDR1 is SNHLY and CDR2 is FYNNEI. The length of the CDR3 is 14 residues. In DNA form, the CDR3 reads TGTGCCAGCAGAGGACTAGCGTCCGTAGGCGAGCAGTACTTC. Its protein is CASRGLASVGEQYF.

The V call is TRBV27, the J call TRBJ2-7; possible D gene TRBD1, 6 bases. The CDR3 has 16 amino acids. V was shortened by 2 bases and J by 3 bases, with 17 bases between the two germline ends. Germline CDR1 reads MNHEY; CDR2 reads SMNVEV (reference sequence). CDR3 DNA: TGTGCCAGCAGTTTAGGGTCAGGGGTAGGCGACTACGAGCAGTACTTC. The encoded protein is CASSLGSGVGDYEQYF.

V is TRBV19 and J is TRBJ1-6; D remains unclear. The V gene's germline CDR1 is LNHDA and CDR2 SQIVND (reference sequence). The V end was cut by 5 bases, the J end by 8 bases, with 10 bases between. CDR3 length equals 13 residues. Here the CDR3 DNA reads TGTGCCAGTAGTCAAGGAGGTGATTCACCCCTCCACTTT. This encodes CASSQGGDSPLHF.

The chain is built from TRBV5-4 and TRBJ1-5, with D perhaps TRBD1 (5 bases). Germline values: CDR1 SGHNT, CDR2 YYREEE (reference sequence). The CDR3 sequence is 15 residues long. V lost 0 bases and J lost 2, with 9 bases in between. CDR3 DNA: TGTGCCAGCAGCTTGGGGGGCAGTGGCAATCAGCCCCAGCATTTT. This sequence encodes CASSLGGSGNQPQHF.

The V gene is TRBV19, the J gene TRBJ1-1, with D tentatively TRBD1 (6 bases). V shed 5 bases and J shed 6 bases, with 25 bases lying between them. The CDR3 spans 17 residues. Germline V CDR1 and CDR2: LNHDA, SQIVND (reference sequence). The CDR3 DNA is TGTGCCAGTAGTGCCTACCTGGCGAGGGGGGGGGCGTCTGAAGCTTTCTTT. Amino acids: CASSAYLARGGASEAFF. Looking up the rest from reference TRBV19 and TRBJ1-1 gives the full variable domain: DGGITQSPKYLFRKEGQNVTLSCEQNLNHDAMYWYRQDPGQGLRLIYYSQIVNDFQKGDIAEGYSVSREKKESFPLTVTSAQKNPTAFYLCASSAYLARGGASEAFFGQGTRLTVV.

This chain connects TRBV18 to TRBJ2-7; the match to TRBD1 covers 8 bases. The CDR3 is made up of 13 amino acids. Germline trimming cut 5 bases from V and 5 bases from J; bases unmatched to any gene: 5. Per germline, CDR1 KGHSH and CDR2 LQKENI. The CDR3 DNA follows: TGTGCCAGCTCAACAGGGGACAGGAACGAGCAGTACTTC. Its translation is CASSTGDRNEQYF.

This rearrangement joins TRBV4-1 to TRBJ2-7; 10 bases line up with TRBD1. CDR1 is MGHRA, CDR2 YSYEKL, per germline. CDR3 length: 16 amino acids. V trimming: 6 bases; J trimming: 5 bases; junction bases outside the gene matches: 13. The CDR3 DNA sequence: TGCGCCAGCAGGCGCACCCGGGACAGGGGTCCCCACGAGCAGTACTTC. Amino acid sequence: CASRRTRDRGPHEQYF.

The J gene is TRBJ1-1, the V gene TRBV28, with no clear D. The CDR3 spans 14 residues. Trimming took off 5 bases at V and 0 bases at J, with 10 bases between the two ends. Germline V gene data show CDR1 as MDHEN and CDR2 as SYDVKM. CDR3 sequence reads: CASSNRRMNTEAFF. Written as DNA, the CDR3 is TGTGCCAGCAGTAACCGCAGGATGAACACTGAAGCTTTCTTT.

This clone has more than one count but fewer than ten. The rearrangement links TRBV9 to TRBJ2-7; D is perhaps TRBD1 (5 bases). The CDR3 loop spans 13 amino acids. The germline V gene has CDR1 SGDLS and CDR2 YYNGEE. Trimming took 6 bases from V and 0 from J, leaving 10 bases between them. The CDR3 DNA reads TGTGCCAGCACCTCGACAGTCTCCTACGAGCAGTACTTC. This sequence encodes CASTSTVSYEQYF.

This chain connects TRBV27 to TRBJ1-1; 11 nucleotides align to TRBD1. Germline V lookup: CDR1 MNHEY, CDR2 SMNVEV (reference sequence). The J segment lost 2 bases and the V segment lost 3 bases, leaving 2 bases of the junction unmatched. The CDR3 covers 15 residues. CDR3 sequence: CASSFGTGGNTEAFF. The CDR3 DNA is TGTGCCAGCAGTTTCGGGACAGGGGGAAACACTGAAGCTTTCTTT.

The gene calls are TRBV13 and TRBJ2-1, with D possibly TRBD1 on 6 matching bases. The CDR3 covers 13 residues. Deletions cut 6 bases from V and 8 bases from J, with 14 bases between. Looked up from germline, CDR1 is PRHDT and CDR2 is FYEKMQ (reference sequence). For the CDR3, the DNA is TGTGCCAGCAGGTTTACAGGGAGCGATGAGCAGTTCTTC. Protein product: CASRFTGSDEQFF.

The chain is built from TRBV9 and TRBJ1-2, with 7 bases lining up with TRBD1. This CDR3 has 14 residues. The germline V gene has CDR1 SGDLS and CDR2 YYNGEE. Trimming cost V 3 bases and J 4 bases; bases outside gene matches: 6. The CDR3 reads CASSAGGWGYGYTF. The CDR3 DNA is TGTGCCAGCAGCGCAGGGGGTTGGGGCTATGGCTACACCTTC.

The genes are TRBV7-2 and TRBJ2-5, with 7 bases identical to TRBD2. CDR3 size: 14 residues. J lost 4 bases, V lost 4 bases, and 6 bases had no gene match. The germline CDR1 and CDR2 sequences are SGHTA and FQGNSA. CDR3 DNA: TGTGCCAGCAGCTCCGGGACTACAAGAGAGACCCAGTACTTC. Its protein is CASSSGTTRETQYF. The full variable domain, its missing parts supplied by reference TRBV7-2 and TRBJ2-5, is GAGVSQSPSNKVTEKGKDVELRCDPISGHTALYWYRQSLGQGLEFLIYFQGNSAPDKSGLPSDRFSAERTGGSVSTLTIQRTQQEDSAVYLCASSSGTTRETQYFGPGTRLLVL.

The V and J genes are TRBV15 and TRBJ2-7; 9 nucleotides align to TRBD1. The germline gives CDR1 LNHNV, CDR2 YYDKDF (reference sequence). After removal of 2 bases from V and 5 bases from J, the junction contained 4 bases not matched to a gene. The CDR3 is 14 amino acids. CDR3 in amino acids: CATSRRQGGNEQYF. The CDR3 DNA sequence: TGTGCCACCAGCAGAAGACAGGGGGGGAACGAGCAGTACTTC.